This record covers a single TCR beta chain. This sample stems from a study of blood T cell repertoires in COVID-19. TCRdb keeps only in-frame clones here, not all; method: immunoSEQ multiplex PCR. The table records about 94,000 clones, 84% of them present only once. This CDR3 has 15 amino acids. In germline, CDR1 is SGHTA, CDR2 FQGTGA. Trimming stripped 5 bases from V and 4 bases from J, with 12 bases between. This receptor was identified in a man aged 55 to 70 with acute or convalescent COVID-19. The sequencing input was peripheral blood. This sequence joins TRBV7-3 and TRBJ2-6; TRBD1 is a possible D gene (6 bases). The CDR3 nucleotides read TGTGCCAGCAGCCAACAGGGTCCCGGGGCCAACGTCCTGACTTTC. Translating gives CASSQQGPGANVLTF.